The next 20 T cell receptor beta chains were all read from a single sample in a study of blood T cells in healthy people across ages. PCR was performed a second time for about 7 to 11 cycles using a sample-barcoded 5' primer and a J-beta primer mix. MiXCR, applied by TCRdb to the 5' RACE reads, yields one record per CDR3 protein. This table holds roughly 1.7 million distinct CDR3 sequences, roughly 32% found once. Material: blood. These receptor sequences come from a woman in her thirties in good health.

This chain connects TRBV20-1 to TRBJ2-5; D is perhaps TRBD1 or TRBD2 (8 bases each). The CDR3 has 14 residues. The V gene's germline CDR1 is DFQATT and CDR2 SNEGSKA (reference sequence). Trimming left V 5 bases short and J 5 bases short, with 18 bases between. The DNA for the CDR3 is TGCAGTGCTGTCGCAGCGGGGGACAGGGAGACCCAGTACTTC. Encoded protein: CSAVAAGDRETQYF.

This chain uses TRBV2 with TRBJ2-3, with D perhaps TRBD2 (6 bases). V was trimmed by 8 bases and J by 5 bases, leaving 17 bases between them. Germline V gene sequence: CDR1 SNHLY, CDR2 FYNNEI. The length of the CDR3 is 14 residues. CDR3 nucleotide sequence: TGTGCCAGCCACTTGGGTCCGGAGGGAGATACGCAGTATTTT. As protein: CASHLGPEGDTQYF.

This clonotype was counted a few times. V is TRBV4-1 and J is TRBJ1-6; no firm D call. CDR1 is MGHRA, CDR2 YSYEKL, per germline. V dropped 6 bases and J dropped 7 bases, with 25 bases sitting between them. The length of the CDR3 is 18 residues. The CDR3 nucleotides read TGCGCCAGCAGGAATAATATATTTCGGCCGGGAAGAAATTCACCCCTCCACTTT. It encodes CASRNNIFRPGRNSPLHF.

This sequence joins TRBV10-3 and TRBJ2-2; D possibly corresponds to TRBD1 (7 bases). The CDR3 is 15 amino acids. Germline CDR1 is ENHRY and CDR2 is SYGVKD. With 2 bases removed from V and 4 bases from J, the gap between germline ends came to 11 bases. The CDR3: CAISERQGGTGELFF. The CDR3 DNA is TGTGCCATCAGTGAGCGCCAGGGGGGCACCGGGGAGCTGTTTTTT.

The chain is built from TRBV20-1 and TRBJ1-1, with D uncertain. Deletions cut 3 bases from V and 4 bases from J, with 12 bases between. There are 13 residues in the CDR3. Germline assignment: CDR1 DFQATT and CDR2 SNEGSKA (reference sequence). This CDR3 is CSARGRVGTEAFF. For the CDR3, the DNA is TGCAGTGCTAGGGGTAGGGTGGGCACTGAAGCTTTCTTT.

The chain has TRBV15 and TRBJ2-4, with D perhaps matching TRBD1 (6 bases). The J call may be in error: the DNA end matches TRBJ2-5 better. There are 16 residues in the CDR3. Germline V gene data show CDR1 as LNHNV and CDR2 as YYDKDF (reference sequence). The chain's CDR3 is CATSREKGDLLGTQYF. The CDR3 DNA is TGTGCCACCAGCAGGGAAAAGGGGGACCTCTTAGGGACCCAGTACTTC.

A remark on this clonotype: A much bigger clone sits one base away, suggesting this may be a read error. The rearrangement joins TRBV15 to TRBJ2-7, with 7 bases identical to TRBD1. In germline, CDR1 is LNHNV, CDR2 YYDKDF (reference sequence). The CDR3 has 13 residues. V shed 4 bases and J 6 bases; nucleotides not matched to a gene: 6. The CDR3 sequence is CATSTRQGVEQYF. The CDR3 nucleotides read TGTGCCACCAGCACAAGACAGGGCGTCGAGCAGTACTTC.

As to this clonotype: One base away lies a much larger clone, so this may be a sequencing read error. This chain joins TRBV5-1 and TRBJ2-1, with a weak D call TRBD2 (5 bases). The CDR3 is 15 amino acids. From germline, CDR1 is SGHRS and CDR2 YFSETQ. Trimming took off 4 bases at V and 10 bases at J, with 21 bases between the two ends. Here the CDR3 reads CASSVNPGSSYEQFF. The CDR3 DNA reads TGCGCCAGCAGCGTCAATCCGGGGTCGAGCTACGAGCAGTTCTTC.

This chain uses TRBV11-2 with TRBJ1-2; 7 bases align to TRBD1. CDR3 length equals 15 residues. V gave up 3 bases and J gave up 6 bases; unmatched junction bases: 10. Germline loops: CDR1 SGHAT, CDR2 FQNNGV. The DNA for the CDR3 is TGTGCCAGCAGCTTCCCGGGGACAGTCCGAGATGGCTACACCTTC. It specifies CASSFPGTVRDGYTF.

This clonotype was counted ten times or more. The CDR3: CASSPGYNQPQHF. CDR3 bases: TGTGCCAGCTCACCAGGGTACAATCAGCCCCAGCATTTT. The rearrangement joins TRBV18 to TRBJ1-5; no firm D call. Germline values: CDR1 KGHSH, CDR2 LQKENI. The CDR3 runs to 13 residues. V was cut by 2 bases and J by 3 bases, with 5 bases left in between.

This clonotype was picked up many times. The V call is TRBV27, the J call TRBJ2-6, with 7 bases that match TRBD2. The ends lost 3 bases at V and 2 bases at J; junction bases unmatched: 4. The germline V gene has CDR1 MNHEY and CDR2 SMNVEV (reference sequence). The CDR3 runs 16 residues. The CDR3 DNA reads as TGTGCCAGCAGTTTCCACGGGACTACTGGGGCCAACGTCCTGACTTTC. It specifies CASSFHGTTGANVLTF.

This chain links TRBV7-9 with TRBJ1-6, with D unresolved. From germline, CDR1 is SEHNR and CDR2 FQNEAQ (reference sequence). The CDR3 contains 17 residues. The V end was cut by 2 bases, the J end by 0 bases, with 11 bases between. Here the CDR3 reads CASSLTIFSSYNSPLHF. The DNA for the CDR3 is TGTGCCAGCAGCTTAACGATTTTTAGCTCCTATAATTCACCCCTCCACTTT.

The chain employs TRBV20-1 and TRBJ2-1; 8 nucleotides align to TRBD2. Germline V gene lookup returns CDR1 DFQATT and CDR2 SNEGSKA (reference sequence). This CDR3 contains 17 residues. V gave up 5 bases and J gave up 0 bases; unmatched junction bases: 12. The CDR3 region is CSADGRDFKSSYNEQFF. The CDR3 coding sequence is TGCAGTGCTGACGGGAGGGACTTCAAGAGCTCCTACAATGAGCAGTTCTTC.

This clonotype was recorded at least ten times. The rearrangement links TRBV19 to TRBJ2-7, with TRBD1 as a possible D gene (6 bases). Germline V gives CDR1 LNHDA, CDR2 SQIVND (reference sequence). This CDR3 region has 13 residues. Trimming pared 10 bases from V and 0 bases from J, leaving 13 bases between. The CDR3, as DNA: TGTGCCACCAGCACAGGGAGCTCCTACGAGCAGTACTTC. Amino acid sequence: CATSTGSSYEQYF.

About this clonotype itself: This may arise from a read error, as a much more abundant clone is one base away. This rearrangement joins TRBV4-1 to TRBJ2-7; TRBD2 matches at 7 bases. The DNA matches TRBJ2-5 better at its end, which makes the J call doubtful. This CDR3 comprises 16 residues. Looked up from germline, CDR1 is MGHRA and CDR2 is YSYEKL. The DNA for the CDR3 is TGCGCCAGCAGCCAAGGACTAGCTGCTATTGGGGAGACCCAGTACTTC. Translating gives CASSQGLAAIGETQYF.

This clonotype was counted only a few times. The chain recombines TRBV29-1 with TRBJ2-2; maybe TRBD1 (6 bases). Trimming pared 6 bases from V and 0 bases from J, leaving 14 bases between. The CDR3 has 15 amino acids. CDR1 is SQVTM and CDR2 is ANQGSEA in the germline V gene. CDR3 residues: CSVGTQGANTGELFF. As DNA, the CDR3 is TGCAGCGTAGGGACACAGGGCGCGAACACCGGGGAGCTGTTTTTT.

This clonotype was seen a few times. This sequence joins TRBV2 and TRBJ2-7; D gene uncertain. Trimming removed 6 bases from V and 2 bases from J, with 11 bases in between. CDR3 length equals 13 residues. In germline, CDR1 is SNHLY, CDR2 FYNNEI. Written as DNA, the CDR3 is TGTGCCAGCAGGGATCTGGAACCCTACGAGCAGTACTTC. Protein: CASRDLEPYEQYF.

The gene calls are TRBV12-5 and TRBJ2-3, with TRBD1 identical over 7 bases. Germline V lookup: CDR1 LGHNT, CDR2 FRNRAP. Trimming cost V 1 base and J 0 bases; bases outside gene matches: 4. This CDR3 has 16 amino acids. This CDR3 reads CASGLGDRASTDTQYF. Written as DNA, the CDR3 is TGTGCTAGTGGTTTGGGTGACAGGGCTAGCACAGATACGCAGTATTTT.

This clonotype was counted once. The chain uses TRBV6-6 and TRBJ1-1; 12 bases align to TRBD1. Trimming at V came to 7 bases and at J to 11 bases, leaving 8 bases not matched to a gene. CDR3 length: 13 residues. From germline, CDR1 is MNHNY and CDR2 SVGAGI (reference sequence). CDR3 in amino acids: CASKPGQGAGAFF. The CDR3 nucleotides are TGTGCCAGCAAGCCGGGACAGGGGGCAGGGGCTTTCTTT.

The chain uses TRBV3-1 and TRBJ2-5; either TRBD1 or TRBD2 may fit D (5 bases each). The V end was cut by 2 bases, the J end by 0 bases, with 10 bases between. This CDR3 comprises 15 residues. The germline CDR1 and CDR2 sequences are LGHDT and YNNKEL (reference sequence). CDR3 protein: CASSQTGPYQETQYF. Here the CDR3 DNA reads TGTGCCAGCAGCCAAACGGGGCCCTACCAAGAGACCCAGTACTTC.